This record looks at one TCR beta chain sequence and its context. The data were obtained in a study of technical replicates of blood from a handful of donors. The germline CDR1 and CDR2 sequences are MNHNS and SASEGT. V lost 7 bases and J 7 bases, leaving 13 bases between the germline ends. The CDR3 sequence is 12 residues long. Repertoires were generated with immunoSEQ multiplex PCR, while TCRdb's copy carries only in-frame clones and drops some. Of some 60,000 clones in the sample, roughly 94% were seen once. The clonotype was recovered from a human donor in good health. Some clones in this sample may be carry-over from other donors' samples. The chain uses TRBV6-1 and TRBJ1-2; D is unresolved. The material sequenced was PBMCs. DNA for the CDR3: TGTGCCAGCATTACCGGGAAGAGTGGCTACACCTTC. Its protein product is CASITGKSGYTF.